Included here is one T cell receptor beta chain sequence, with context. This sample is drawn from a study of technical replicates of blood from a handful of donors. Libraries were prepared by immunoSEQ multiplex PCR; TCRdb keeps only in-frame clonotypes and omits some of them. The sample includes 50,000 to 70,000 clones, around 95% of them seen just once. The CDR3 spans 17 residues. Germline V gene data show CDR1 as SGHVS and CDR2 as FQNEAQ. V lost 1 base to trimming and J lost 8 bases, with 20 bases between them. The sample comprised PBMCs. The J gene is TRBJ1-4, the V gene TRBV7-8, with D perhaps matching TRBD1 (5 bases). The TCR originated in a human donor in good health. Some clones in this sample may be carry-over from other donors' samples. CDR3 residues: CASSLESGRGPGEKLFF. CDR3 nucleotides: TGTGCCAGCAGCTTAGAGAGTGGGAGGGGACCGGGCGAAAAACTGTTTTTT.